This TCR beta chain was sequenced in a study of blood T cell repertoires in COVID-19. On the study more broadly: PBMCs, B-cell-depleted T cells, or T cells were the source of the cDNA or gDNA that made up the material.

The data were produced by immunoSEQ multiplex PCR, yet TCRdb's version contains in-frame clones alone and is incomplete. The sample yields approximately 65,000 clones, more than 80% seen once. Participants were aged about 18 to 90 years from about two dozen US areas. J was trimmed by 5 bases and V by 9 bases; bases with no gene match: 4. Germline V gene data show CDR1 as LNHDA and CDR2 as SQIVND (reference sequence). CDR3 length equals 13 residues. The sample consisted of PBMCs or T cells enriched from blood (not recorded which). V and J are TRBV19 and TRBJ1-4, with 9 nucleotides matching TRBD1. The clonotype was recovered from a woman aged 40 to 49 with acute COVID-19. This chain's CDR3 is CASFDRGNEKLFF. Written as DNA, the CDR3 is TGTGCCAGCTTCGACAGGGGGAATGAAAAACTGTTTTTT.